This TCR beta chain was captured by sequencing in a study of T-cell memory formation after mild COVID-19. Background on the study: Among the donors, TCR clusters were largely specific to each donor. Study outcomes and limitations: Most CD4+ clones that shrank were in CM and EM, while CD8+ ones turned up in EMRA. Pre-infection memory harbored some responding clones, suggesting cross-reactive memory joined.

About this clonotype: The antigen is undetermined.

Constant-segment-primed 5'RACE gave TCR alpha and TCR beta cDNA libraries with sample barcodes and UMIs. TCRdb ran MiXCR on the 5' RACE reads and lists one entry per CDR3 protein. The table lists roughly 560,000 distinct CDR3 sequences, around 21% of them singletons. Germline CDR1 reads MNHEY; CDR2 reads SVGAGI. With 1 base removed from V and 3 bases from J, the gap between germline ends came to 8 bases. The CDR3 is 14 amino acids. The chain uses TRBV6-5 and TRBJ2-3; perhaps D is TRBD1 or TRBD2 (5 bases each). Sequenced input: PBMCs or a T cell subset sorted from them (not recorded which). This TCR derives from an adult woman who had mild COVID-19 (a few samples of this study predate the infection). Cell type and time point are not known. This CDR3 is CASSYLGETDTQYF. The CDR3 bases are TGTGCCAGCAGTTACTTGGGGGAAACAGATACGCAGTATTTT.